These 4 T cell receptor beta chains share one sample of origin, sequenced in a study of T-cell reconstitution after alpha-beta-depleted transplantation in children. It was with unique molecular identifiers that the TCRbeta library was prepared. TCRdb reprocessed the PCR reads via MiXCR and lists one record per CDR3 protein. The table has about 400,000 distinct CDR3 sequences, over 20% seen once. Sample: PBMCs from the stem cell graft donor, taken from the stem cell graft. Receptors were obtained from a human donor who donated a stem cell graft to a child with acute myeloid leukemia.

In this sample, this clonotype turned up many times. Here the CDR3 DNA reads TGTGCCAGCAGCGGGACAGGGGCCCTACCGTCCGAGCAGTACTTC. The encoded protein is CASSGTGALPSEQYF. The chain has TRBV5-8 and TRBJ2-7; 10 nucleotides align to TRBD1. CDR3 length: 15 amino acids. Germline lookup yields CDR1 SGHTS and CDR2 YDEGEE. J was trimmed by 6 bases and V by 4 bases; bases with no gene match: 10.

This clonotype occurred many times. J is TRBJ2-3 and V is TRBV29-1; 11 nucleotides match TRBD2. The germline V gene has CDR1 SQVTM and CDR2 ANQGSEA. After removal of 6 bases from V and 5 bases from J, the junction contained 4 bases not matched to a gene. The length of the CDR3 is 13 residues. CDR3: CSVLTSGRDTQYF. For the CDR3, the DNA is TGCAGCGTCCTAACTAGCGGGAGAGATACGCAGTATTTT.

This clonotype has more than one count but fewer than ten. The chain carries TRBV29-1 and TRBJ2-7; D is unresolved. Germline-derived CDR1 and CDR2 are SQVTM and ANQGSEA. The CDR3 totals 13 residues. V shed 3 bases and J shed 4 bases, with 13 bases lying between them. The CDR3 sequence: CSVERLGGYEQYF. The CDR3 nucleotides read TGCAGCGTTGAGAGGTTGGGCGGATACGAGCAGTACTTC.

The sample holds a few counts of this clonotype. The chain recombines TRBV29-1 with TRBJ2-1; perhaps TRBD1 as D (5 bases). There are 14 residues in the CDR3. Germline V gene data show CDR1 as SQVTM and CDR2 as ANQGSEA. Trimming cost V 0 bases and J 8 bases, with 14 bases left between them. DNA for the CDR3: TGCAGCGTTGAAGATTTAGGTTCCAGGGATGAGCAGTTCTTC. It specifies CSVEDLGSRDEQFF.